This T cell receptor beta chain emerged from a study of T cells in Graves' hyperthyroidism and ophthalmopathy. Amplified TCR beta CDR3 regions came from RNA transcripts. HTBI primers drove first-round RT-PCR of the TCR CDR3. A single record per CDR3 protein comes from TCRdb applying MiXCR to the multiplex PCR reads. The table lists about 300,000 distinct CDR3 sequences, 25% to 30% of them singletons, with 25% to 30% in the top ten. This clonotype was seen at least ten times. Trimming stripped 0 bases from V and 2 bases from J, with 8 bases between. Looked up from germline, CDR1 is SGHRS and CDR2 is YFSETQ. The CDR3 covers 14 residues.

This sequence originates from a man aged 35-49 years with Graves' hyperthyroidism that later progressed to Graves' ophthalmopathy. V gene TRBV5-1 combines with J gene TRBJ1-2; the D is unclear. The sample comprised blood. The CDR3 sequence: CASSLATLNYGYTF. Here the CDR3 DNA reads TGCGCCAGCAGCTTGGCAACCTTGAACTATGGCTACACCTTC.